This entry describes one TCR beta chain. Its antigen remains unidentified. Base qualities are not provided; no much larger clone lies one nucleotide away. This sample was included in a study of neoadjuvant anti-PD-1 for oral cavity cancer listed by TCRdb under 2021. Background on the whole study: Before curative-intent surgical resection, most patients were given three to four biweekly doses of nivolumab at 3 mg/kg. A fourth nivolumab dose was given around day 43 to patients without progression, and definitive surgical resection was performed in those patients on days 50-56. An approximately 30% response rate was observed in the parent correlative cohort, in which more than 9 patients were included. Under RECIST 1.1, patients with complete response, partial response or stable disease were classed as responders, and patients with progression were classed as non-responders. The full study reports these points: Higher pretreatment blood Treg/Th17 ratios correlated with both higher pretreatment blood TCRbeta clonality and lower post-treatment tumor TCRbeta clonality. Only three patients per response group were included in the TCR analyses, and larger cohorts for validation were called for by the authors. After neoadjuvant nivolumab, non-responders showed significantly higher T cell clonality (Gini index) in PBMCs than responders did.

PBMC libraries used mostly approximately 450 ng of input genomic DNA for deep sequencing, with six replicates per sample. The immunoSEQ hsTCRbeta kit was used to prepare TCRbeta libraries according to the manufacturer's instructions. The completed libraries were mixed into a single pool at 3 nM, then sequenced with an Illumina NovaSeq 6000 S4 flow cell. Processing in the source paper ran as follows. The immunoSEQ Analyzer was used for raw data preprocessing and quality control. The analysis was restricted to productive rearrangements, with each unique CDR3 amino acid sequence defining a clonotype. Repertoire clonality was estimated as the Gini-Simpson index, computed with the R package tcR. Student's t test was used to compare Gini indices, and Pearson correlation was used to assess associations with tumor size change. TCRdb retrieved this table from immuneACCESS and kept in-frame rearrangements only. Not all clones are present; in checked studies, unresolved V genes account for under half, and no reason is known for the remainder. V and J calls plus clone size are reproduced from that table; the DNA served to infer D and trimming. The sample contains tens of thousands of clones, approximately 82% of them found a single time. Roughly 3.4% of the sample is taken by the ten largest.

V has 1 base trimmed and J has 4 bases trimmed; junction bases matching no gene number 6. The CDR1 and CDR2 encoded by the germline V gene (reference sequence) are MNHEY and SMNVEV. The CDR3 spans 16 residues, from the cysteine through the phenylalanine. The CDR3 DNA has 48 bases and is translated from base 1. Reading the label with the study, this specimen's time point is: before neoadjuvant nivolumab. The patients had newly diagnosed stage II-IVA oral cavity squamous cell carcinoma and had not received any prior systemic or radiation treatment. Everyone in the cohort had locally advanced, HPV-negative oral cavity squamous cell carcinoma. Peripheral blood mononuclear cells were analyzed directly and were not maintained or expanded in culture. The samples were obtained from a longitudinal correlative study of a single-arm phase II trial testing neoadjuvant nivolumab in oral cavity squamous cell carcinoma. Genomic DNA-based TCRbeta sequencing was performed on subject-matched pre- and post-treatment PBMCs and tumors from three responders and three non-responders. Peripheral blood mononuclear cells were collected once before nivolumab treatment and again after treatment, at the time of surgery. Genomic DNA was isolated from PBMCs using the Maxwell RSC DNA from Cells kit.

The starting material was PBMCs, obtained before nivolumab (anti-PD-1) treatment. The source is a person aged 35-79 years with oral cavity squamous cell carcinoma. The V gene is TRBV27 and the J gene is TRBJ2-2, with 7 middle bases fitting TRBD2. The CDR3 region reads CASSLWSGGSTGELFF. The base sequence is TGTGCCAGCAGTTTATGGTCTGGCGGGAGCACCGGGGAGCTGTTTTTT.